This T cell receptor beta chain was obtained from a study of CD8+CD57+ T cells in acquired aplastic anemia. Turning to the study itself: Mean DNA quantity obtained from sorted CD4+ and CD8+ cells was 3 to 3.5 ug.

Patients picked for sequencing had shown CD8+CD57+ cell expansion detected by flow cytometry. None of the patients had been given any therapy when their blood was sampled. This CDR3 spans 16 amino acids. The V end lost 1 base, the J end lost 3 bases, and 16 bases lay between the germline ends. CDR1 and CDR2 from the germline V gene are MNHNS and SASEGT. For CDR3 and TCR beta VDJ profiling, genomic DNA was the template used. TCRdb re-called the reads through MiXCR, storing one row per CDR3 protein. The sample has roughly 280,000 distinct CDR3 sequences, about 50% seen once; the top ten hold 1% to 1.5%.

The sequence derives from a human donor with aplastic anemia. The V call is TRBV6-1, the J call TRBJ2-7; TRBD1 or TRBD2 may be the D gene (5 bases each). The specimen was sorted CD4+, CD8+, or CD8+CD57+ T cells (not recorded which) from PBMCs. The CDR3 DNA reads TGTGCCAGCAGTGAAGGCAGTCCCGGGGCGAGCTACGAGCAGTACTTC. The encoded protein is CASSEGSPGASYEQYF.